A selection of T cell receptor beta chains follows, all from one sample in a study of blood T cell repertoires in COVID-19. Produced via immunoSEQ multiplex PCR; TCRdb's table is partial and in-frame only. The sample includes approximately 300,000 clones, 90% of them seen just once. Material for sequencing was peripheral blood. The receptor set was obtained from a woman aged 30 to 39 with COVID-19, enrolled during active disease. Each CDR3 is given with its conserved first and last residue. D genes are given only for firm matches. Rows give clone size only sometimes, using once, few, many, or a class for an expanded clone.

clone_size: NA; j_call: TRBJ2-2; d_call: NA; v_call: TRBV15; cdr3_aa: CATSSPNTGELFF; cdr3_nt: TGTGCCACCAGCTCCCCAAACACCGGGGAGCTGTTTTTT
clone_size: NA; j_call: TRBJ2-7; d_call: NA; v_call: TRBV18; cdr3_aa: CASSPPGDPYEQYF; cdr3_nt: TGTGCCAGCTCACCACCCGGGGATCCCTACGAGCAGTACTTC
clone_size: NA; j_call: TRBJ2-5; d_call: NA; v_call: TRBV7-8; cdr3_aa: CASSKRQGPRETQYF; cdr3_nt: TGTGCCAGCAGCAAGCGTCAGGGGCCGAGGGAGACCCAGTACTTC
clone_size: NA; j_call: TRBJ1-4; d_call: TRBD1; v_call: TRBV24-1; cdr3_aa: CATSDSTGGATNEKLFF; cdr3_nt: TGTGCCACCAGTGATTCGACAGGGGGAGCAACTAATGAAAAACTGTTTTTT
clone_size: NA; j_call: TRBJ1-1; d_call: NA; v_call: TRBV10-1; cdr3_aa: CASSVFPDRSEAFF; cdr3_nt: TGCGCCAGCAGTGTATTTCCGGACAGATCTGAAGCTTTCTTT
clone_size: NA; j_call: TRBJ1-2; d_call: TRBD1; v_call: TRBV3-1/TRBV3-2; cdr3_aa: CASSPRQGSYGYTF; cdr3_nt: TGTGCCAGCAGCCCCAGACAGGGTAGCTATGGCTACACCTTC
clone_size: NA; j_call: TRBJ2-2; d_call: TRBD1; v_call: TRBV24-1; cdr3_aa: CATSDPGQGTTGELFF; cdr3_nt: TGTGCCACCAGTGATCCGGGACAGGGGACCACCGGGGAGCTGTTTTTT
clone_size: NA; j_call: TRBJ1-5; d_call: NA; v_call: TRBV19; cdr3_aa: CASSADGGLNQPQHF; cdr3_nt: TGTGCCAGTAGTGCCGACGGGGGGCTCAATCAGCCCCAGCATTTT
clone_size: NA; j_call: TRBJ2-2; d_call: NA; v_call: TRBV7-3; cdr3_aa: CASSPTNTGELFF; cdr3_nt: TGTGCCAGCAGCCCGACTAACACCGGGGAGCTGTTTTTT
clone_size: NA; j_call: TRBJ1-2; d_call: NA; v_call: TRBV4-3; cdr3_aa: CASSQEQGDGYTF; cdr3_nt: TGCGCCAGCAGCCAAGAACAGGGTGATGGCTACACCTTC
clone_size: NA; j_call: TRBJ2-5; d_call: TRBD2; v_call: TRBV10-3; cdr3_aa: CAISGGGETQYF; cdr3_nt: TGTGCCATTTCTGGGGGGGGTGAGACCCAGTACTTC
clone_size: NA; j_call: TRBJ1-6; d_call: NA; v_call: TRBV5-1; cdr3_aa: CASRVTGPDNSPLHF; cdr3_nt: TGCGCCAGCAGGGTAACAGGGCCCGATAATTCACCCCTCCACTTT
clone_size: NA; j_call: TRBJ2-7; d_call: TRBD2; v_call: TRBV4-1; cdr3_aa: CASSQGGGRKSSYEQYF; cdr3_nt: TGCGCCAGCAGCCAAGGGGGGGGACGGAAGAGCTCCTACGAGCAGTACTTC
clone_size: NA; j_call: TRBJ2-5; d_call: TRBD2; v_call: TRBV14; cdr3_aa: CASSPLLAGKETQYF; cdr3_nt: TGTGCCAGCAGCCCCCTACTAGCGGGAAAAGAGACCCAGTACTTC
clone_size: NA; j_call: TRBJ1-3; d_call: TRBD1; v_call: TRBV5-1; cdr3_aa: CASRTAGTGGNTIYF; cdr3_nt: TGCGCCAGCAGGACTGCCGGGACAGGGGGAAACACCATATATTTT
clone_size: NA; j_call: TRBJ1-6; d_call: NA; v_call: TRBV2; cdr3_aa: CASRTTGALNSPLHF; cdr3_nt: TGTGCCAGCAGGACGACAGGTGCCCTTAATTCACCCCTCCACTTT
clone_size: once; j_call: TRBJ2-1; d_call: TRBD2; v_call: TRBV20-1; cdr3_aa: CSASLLLATFF; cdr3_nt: TGCAGTGCTAGCCTTCTACTAGCGACTTTCTTC
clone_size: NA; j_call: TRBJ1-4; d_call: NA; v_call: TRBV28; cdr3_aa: CASSFWRFNEKLFF; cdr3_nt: TGTGCCAGCAGTTTCTGGCGGTTTAATGAAAAACTGTTTTTT
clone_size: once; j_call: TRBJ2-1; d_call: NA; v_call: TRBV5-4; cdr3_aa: CASSLGWEFEQFF; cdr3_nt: TGTGCCAGCAGCTTGGGGTGGGAGTTCGAGCAGTTCTTC
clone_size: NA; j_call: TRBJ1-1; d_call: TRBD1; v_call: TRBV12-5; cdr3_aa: CASGTGQRLMNTEAFF; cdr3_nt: TGTGCTAGTGGAACGGGACAGCGACTTATGAACACTGAAGCTTTCTTT
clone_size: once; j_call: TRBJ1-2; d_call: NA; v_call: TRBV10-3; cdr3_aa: CAISVVDSTNYGYTF; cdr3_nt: TGTGCCATCAGTGTTGTGGACAGTACTAACTATGGCTACACCTTC
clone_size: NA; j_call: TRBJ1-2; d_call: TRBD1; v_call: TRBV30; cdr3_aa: CAWSQQGANYGYTF; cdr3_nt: TGTGCCTGGAGCCAACAGGGGGCTAACTATGGCTACACCTTC
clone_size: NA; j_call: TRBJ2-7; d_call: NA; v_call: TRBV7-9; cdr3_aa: CASGVSRSYEQYF; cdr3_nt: TGTGCCAGCGGAGTTTCACGTTCCTACGAGCAGTACTTC
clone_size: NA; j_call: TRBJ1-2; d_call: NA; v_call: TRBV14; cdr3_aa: CASSQDPGANYGYTF; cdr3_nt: TGTGCCAGCAGCCAAGACCCAGGGGCGAACTATGGCTACACCTTC
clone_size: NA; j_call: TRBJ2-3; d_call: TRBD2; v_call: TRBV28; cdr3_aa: CASSPGLAATDTQYF; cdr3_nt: TGTGCCAGCAGTCCTGGACTAGCGGCCACAGATACGCAGTATTTT